The next 6 T cell receptor beta chains were all read from a single sample in a study of blood T cell repertoires in COVID-19. The protocol was immunoSEQ multiplex PCR, while the TCRdb copy is restricted to in-frame clones and leaves out a portion. Counted here are about 220,000 clones, approximately 84% occurring once; the ten biggest clones make up about 3%. Sequenced input: peripheral blood. The receptor source for this set is a woman younger than 45 who had recovered from COVID-19.

The CDR3 region has the DNA TGCGCCAGCAGCCCTGGACAGGGGGCTTGGGACACTGAAGCTTTCTTT. Translation: CASSPGQGAWDTEAFF. The chain combines TRBV5-1 with TRBJ1-1; TRBD1 aligns across 11 bases. The V and J ends lost 4 bases and 3 bases, in that order; junction bases with no gene match: 8. CDR3 length: 16 residues. The V gene's germline CDR1 is SGHRS and CDR2 YFSETQ. The full variable domain, its missing parts supplied by reference TRBV5-1 and TRBJ1-1, is KAGVTQTPRYLIKTRGQQVTLSCSPISGHRSVSWYQQTPGQGLQFLFEYFSETQRNKGNFPGRFSGRQFSNSRSEMNVSTLELGDSALYLCASSPGQGAWDTEAFFGQGTRLTVV.

The chain is built from TRBV7-2 and TRBJ2-7, with a weak D call TRBD2 (5 bases). From germline, CDR1 is SGHTA and CDR2 FQGNSA. CDR3 size: 15 residues. The ends were cut back, 5 bases at V and 6 bases at J, with 20 bases in the middle. The CDR3 bases are TGTGCCAGCAGCCCCCAGGTTGTCCCCGCGGGCGAGCAGTACTTC. Translated: CASSPQVVPAGEQYF.

The chain links TRBV6-5 to TRBJ2-7; 8 nucleotides match TRBD1. There are 14 residues in the CDR3. Looked up from germline, CDR1 is MNHEY and CDR2 is SVGAGI. The DNA for the CDR3 is TGTGCAGCGAGCCCGACAGGGGTATCCTACGAGCAGTACTTC. Its translation is CAASPTGVSYEQYF.

V gene TRBV20-1 combines with J gene TRBJ2-1, with D possibly TRBD2 on 5 matching bases. V lost 3 bases and J lost 13, with 19 bases in between. This CDR3 contains 13 residues. CDR1 DFQATT and CDR2 SNEGSKA come from the germline V gene (reference sequence). In DNA form, the CDR3 reads TGCAGTGCTAGTTTTGAGGGAAGCCTTAAACAGTTCTTC. Protein: CSASFEGSLKQFF.

The chain has TRBV6-5 and TRBJ2-2; 9 positions match TRBD1. The V gene end was trimmed by 4 bases and the J gene end by 4 bases; junction bases not matched to a gene: 4. Looked up from germline, CDR1 is MNHEY and CDR2 is SVGAGI. This CDR3 has 15 residues. In DNA, the CDR3 is TGTGCCAGCAGTTCACAGGGGGCGAGCACCGGGGAGCTGTTTTTT. Its protein is CASSSQGASTGELFF.

This clone was observed a single time. The chain recombines TRBV28 with TRBJ2-7, with 8 bases lining up with TRBD2. The CDR3 runs to 12 residues. Germline loops: CDR1 MDHEN, CDR2 SYDVKM. V gave up 10 bases and J gave up 6 bases; unmatched junction bases: 8. The CDR3 nucleotides are TGTGCCACCGGGACTAGAAGTCCCGAGCAGTACTTC. Residues: CATGTRSPEQYF.